This entry lists 27 T cell receptor beta chains sequenced from one sample in a study of blood T cell repertoires in COVID-19. Libraries were prepared by immunoSEQ multiplex PCR; TCRdb keeps only in-frame clonotypes and omits some of them. Of some 150,000 clones listed, 81% are singletons. Material: peripheral blood. The receptors shown here come from a human donor with acute or convalescent COVID-19. The donor label of this sample is uncertain.

This clone was seen a handful of times. The V and J genes are TRBV14 and TRBJ1-1; D is perhaps TRBD1 (6 bases). V was clipped by 0 bases and J by 4 bases, with 18 bases between them. Germline lookup yields CDR1 SGHDN and CDR2 FVKESK. This CDR3 has 17 residues. CDR3 sequence (DNA): TGTGCCAGCAGCCAAGATCCGGGGGCAGGGAGGGGCACTGAAGCTTTCTTT. This encodes CASSQDPGAGRGTEAFF.

The gene calls are TRBV2 and TRBJ2-7; possible D gene TRBD2, 6 bases. Trimming left V 6 bases short and J 1 base short, with 10 bases between. Germline V lookup: CDR1 SNHLY, CDR2 FYNNEI. The CDR3 spans 13 residues. The CDR3 DNA reads TGTGCCAGCAGCGGGGGACCGTCCTACGAGCAGTACGTC. This gives the protein CASSGGPSYEQYV.

This clone was recorded only once. The chain couples TRBV18 to TRBJ1-3, with TRBD1 matching 8 bases. V shed 3 bases, J shed 2 bases, and the junction held 6 bases outside the gene matches. Germline V gives CDR1 KGHSH, CDR2 LQKENI. The CDR3 sequence is 16 residues long. The CDR3 DNA reads TGTGCCAGCTCACCTCTGGGACAGGCCCCTGGAAACACCATATATTTT. Protein sequence: CASSPLGQAPGNTIYF.

The gene calls are TRBV9 and TRBJ1-6; tentative D call: TRBD1 (6 bases). The CDR3 runs 13 residues. The V gene's germline CDR1 is SGDLS and CDR2 YYNGEE. V lost 3 bases to trimming and J lost 14 bases, with 15 bases between them. The CDR3 here is CASSDRQEEALHF. The DNA for the CDR3 is TGTGCCAGCAGCGACCGACAGGAGGAGGCCCTCCACTTT.

This chain links TRBV13 with TRBJ2-3; TRBD1 aligns across 9 bases. Unmatched junction bases numbered 7, after V lost 5 bases and J lost 4 bases. The CDR3 consists of 15 residues. The germline gives CDR1 PRHDT, CDR2 FYEKMQ (reference sequence). Written as DNA, the CDR3 is TGTGCCAGCAGCGCAGAGGGACAGGGAGCAGATACGCAGTATTTT. This codes for CASSAEGQGADTQYF. The full variable domain, its missing parts supplied by reference TRBV13 and TRBJ2-3, is AAGVIQSPRHLIKEKRETATLKCYPIPRHDTVYWYQQGPGQDPQFLISFYEKMQSDKGSIPDRFSAQQFSDYHSELNMSSLELGDSALYFCASSAEGQGADTQYFGPGTRLTVL.

The genes are TRBV30 and TRBJ1-5; 8 bases map to TRBD1. After removal of 8 bases from V and 3 bases from J, the junction contained 6 bases not matched to a gene. The CDR3 length is 13 residues. Per the germline V gene, CDR1 is GTSNPN and CDR2 is SVGIG (reference sequence). The CDR3 DNA reads TGTGCCGTAACAGGGGGATTCAATCAGCCCCAGCATTTT. Its translation: CAVTGGFNQPQHF.

This sequence joins TRBV24-1 and TRBJ1-1, with 7 bases that match TRBD1. There are 13 residues in the CDR3. V was pared by 4 bases and J by 3 bases, with 1 base of the junction left unmatched. CDR1 KGHDR and CDR2 SFDVKD come from the germline V gene. DNA for the CDR3: TGTGCCACCAGTGAGGGACAGTACACTGAAGCTTTCTTT. It translates to CATSEGQYTEAFF.

The V and J genes are TRBV19 and TRBJ1-2; D possibly corresponds to TRBD1 (5 bases). Germline V gene lookup returns CDR1 LNHDA and CDR2 SQIVND (reference sequence). V lost 7 bases and J 5 bases, leaving 14 bases between the germline ends. This CDR3 region has 13 residues. The CDR3 spells CASNPRTTYGYTF. CDR3 DNA: TGTGCCAGTAATCCGAGGACAACTTATGGCTACACCTTC.

The rearrangement links TRBV10-3 to TRBJ2-2; 9 nucleotides match TRBD1. After removal of 7 bases from V and 4 bases from J, the junction contained 7 bases not matched to a gene. CDR1 and CDR2 (germline): ENHRY, SYGVKD. CDR3 length equals 15 residues. Here the CDR3 reads CAITRQGVGTGELFF. DNA for the CDR3: TGTGCCATCACCCGACAGGGGGTAGGCACCGGGGAGCTGTTTTTT.

CDR3 sequence (DNA): TGTGCCAGCAGCCAAAGCCTCGGTAGCTCCTATAATTCACCCCTCCACTTT. Translated, it gives CASSQSLGSSYNSPLHF. The chain employs TRBV14 and TRBJ1-6; D unresolved. Germline-derived CDR1 and CDR2 are SGHDN and FVKESK. The V gene lost 2 bases and the J gene lost 0 bases, with 11 bases spanning the gap. This CDR3 is built from 17 residues.

This clone was picked up one time. The rearrangement links TRBV11-2 to TRBJ2-7, with 8 nucleotides matching TRBD1. Germline CDR1 is SGHAT and CDR2 is FQNNGV. J was trimmed by 6 bases and V by 3 bases; bases with no gene match: 10. This CDR3 comprises 15 residues. As DNA, the CDR3 is TGTGCCAGCAGCTTTGGAAGACAGGGGTCCCGCGAGCAGTACTTC. Translating it yields CASSFGRQGSREQYF. Based on the CDR3 plus reference TRBV11-2 and TRBJ2-7, the full variable domain is EAGVAQSPRYKIIEKRQSVAFWCNPISGHATLYWYQQILGQGPKLLIQFQNNGVVDDSQLPKDRFSAERLKGVDSTLKIQPAKLEDSAVYLCASSFGRQGSREQYFGPGTRLTVT.

The chain combines TRBV14 with TRBJ1-3, with a possible D match to TRBD1 (5 bases). V lost 4 bases to trimming and J lost 1 base, with 14 bases between them. In germline, CDR1 is SGHDN, CDR2 FVKESK. CDR3 length: 16 amino acids. CDR3 DNA sequence: TGTGCCAGCAGCCCGAGACAGAGTTCGTCTGGAAACACCATATATTTT. Translating it yields CASSPRQSSSGNTIYF.

This rearrangement joins TRBV27 to TRBJ1-2; D unclear. The V gene lost 5 bases and the J gene lost 4 bases, with 11 bases spanning the gap. This CDR3 is built from 13 residues. Germline assignment: CDR1 MNHEY and CDR2 SMNVEV (reference sequence). As DNA, the CDR3 is TGTGCCAGCAGTCTCTCGGGAGCCTATGGCTACACCTTC. This sequence encodes CASSLSGAYGYTF.

V gene TRBV5-4 combines with J gene TRBJ1-2; D perhaps matches TRBD1 (6 bases). The CDR3 sequence is 13 residues long. The V gene lost 4 bases and the J gene lost 6 bases, with 13 bases spanning the gap. The germline CDR1 and CDR2 sequences are SGHNT and YYREEE (reference sequence). DNA of the CDR3: TGTGCCAGCAGCAATGAGGGGGATCATGGCTACACCTTC. Translation: CASSNEGDHGYTF.

The chain joins TRBV15 to TRBJ2-6; D gene unclear. The germline V gene encodes CDR1 LNHNV and CDR2 YYDKDF (reference sequence). The CDR3 has 15 amino acids. The V and J ends lost 5 bases and 2 bases respectively, with 10 bases between them. CDR3 DNA: TGTGCCACCAGCGGTGAACGCGCTGGGGCCAACGTCCTGACTTTC. Amino acids: CATSGERAGANVLTF.

The V gene is TRBV19, the J gene TRBJ1-1; 7 bases align to TRBD1. Germline lookup yields CDR1 LNHDA and CDR2 SQIVND (reference sequence). The CDR3 totals 12 residues. The V gene end was trimmed by 8 bases and the J gene end by 3 bases; junction bases not matched to a gene: 3. CDR3 DNA sequence: TGTGCCAGTGGGGGACAGTACACTGAAGCTTTCTTT. Protein sequence: CASGGQYTEAFF.

In its sample, this clone was seen a few times. The chain uses TRBV10-3 and TRBJ1-1; TRBD1 matches 8 bases. This CDR3 spans 12 amino acids. Germline V gene lookup returns CDR1 ENHRY and CDR2 SYGVKD. The V and J ends lost 9 bases and 7 bases, in that order; junction bases with no gene match: 7. The DNA of the CDR3 is TGTGCCATGGCTGGACAGGGCGGTGAAGCTTTCTTT. Translated: CAMAGQGGEAFF.

The rearrangement uses TRBV30 and TRBJ1-1, with TRBD1 identical over 8 bases. J lost 1 base, V lost 7 bases, and 5 bases had no gene match. Germline lookup yields CDR1 GTSNPN and CDR2 SVGIG (reference sequence). This CDR3 spans 13 amino acids. CDR3 bases: TGTGCCTATTGGACAGGGAGGAACACTGAAGCTTTCTTT. Amino acids: CAYWTGRNTEAFF.

V gene TRBV12-5 combines with J gene TRBJ1-2, with TRBD1 identical over 7 bases. CDR3 length: 14 amino acids. J lost 4 bases, V lost 7 bases, and 9 bases had no gene match. Germline V gives CDR1 LGHNT, CDR2 FRNRAP. The CDR3 nucleotides read TGTGCTAGTGCCAAGGGACAGACTCTCTATGGCTACACCTTC. Translating it yields CASAKGQTLYGYTF.

This chain joins TRBV29-1 and TRBJ1-1, with 10 bases fitting TRBD1. The V gene's germline CDR1 is SQVTM and CDR2 ANQGSEA. After removal of 6 bases from V and 3 bases from J, the junction contained 7 bases not matched to a gene. CDR3 size: 14 residues. For the CDR3, the DNA is TGCAGCGTCGCTTGGACAGGGGGGGACACTGAAGCTTTCTTT. Translated, it gives CSVAWTGGDTEAFF.

The chain combines TRBV5-8 with TRBJ1-5, with 9 bases lining up with TRBD1. In germline, CDR1 is SGHTS, CDR2 YDEGEE. The CDR3 extends over 15 amino acids. Losses at the gene ends were 4 bases for V and 4 bases for J; bases not matched to a gene: 6. CDR3 nucleotide sequence: TGTGCCAGCAGCCTCGGACAGGGGTGGAATCAGCCCCAGCATTTT. This encodes CASSLGQGWNQPQHF.

A remark on this clone: A junction end diverges from the germline sequence, so it may reflect a read error. J is TRBJ1-2 and V is TRBV9, with 9 nucleotides matching TRBD1. The germline CDR1 and CDR2 sequences are SGDLS and YYNGEE. CDR3 length: 15 amino acids. The CDR3 reads CASSVAPGQGERMAF. DNA for the CDR3: TGTGCCAGCAGCGTAGCGCCGGGACAGGGAGAGAGGATGGCCTTC.

The gene calls are TRBV5-1 and TRBJ1-1; 11 nucleotides line up with TRBD1. There are 17 residues in the CDR3. With V trimmed by 4 bases and J by 0 bases, 8 bases remained unmatched. Germline V CDR1 and CDR2: SGHRS, YFSETQ. The CDR3 DNA reads TGCGCCAGCAGCCCCGGACAGGGGGCCCGTATGAACACTGAAGCTTTCTTT. Translated: CASSPGQGARMNTEAFF.

The chain recombines TRBV7-2 with TRBJ1-6, with a weak D call TRBD1 (6 bases). V was pared by 5 bases and J by 4 bases, with 12 bases between. The CDR3 covers 15 residues. CDR1 is SGHTA, CDR2 FQGNSA, per germline. CDR3 region: CASSLQGNYNSPLHF. In DNA form, the CDR3 reads TGTGCCAGCAGCCTACAGGGAAATTATAATTCACCCCTCCACTTT.

The genes are TRBV15 and TRBJ2-7, with a tentative D call TRBD2 (6 bases). CDR1 and CDR2 (germline): LNHNV, YYDKDF (reference sequence). Trimming removed 0 bases at V and 1 base at J, with 10 bases between. The CDR3 spans 15 residues. CDR3 nucleotides: TGTGCCACCAGCAGAGATCTCGGGGGATCCTACGAGCAGTACTTC. Amino acid sequence: CATSRDLGGSYEQYF.

CDR3 sequence: CASSPQGNGELFF. The CDR3 region has the DNA TGCGCCAGCAGTCCACAGGGGAACGGGGAGCTGTTTTTT. The chain recombines TRBV10-1 with TRBJ2-2, with 7 bases identical to TRBD1. J was trimmed by 7 bases and V by 5 bases; bases with no gene match: 4. The CDR3 extends over 13 amino acids. The germline gives CDR1 WNHNN, CDR2 SYGVQD (reference sequence).

This chain connects TRBV6-5 to TRBJ1-2; D ambiguous. There are 12 residues in the CDR3. The V end lost 6 bases, the J end lost 8 bases, and 13 bases lay between the germline ends. Germline CDR1 reads MNHEY; CDR2 reads SVGAGI. CDR3 nucleotides: TGTGCCAGCAGCCGAGAACTCAGGGGCTACACCTTC. It translates to CASSRELRGYTF.